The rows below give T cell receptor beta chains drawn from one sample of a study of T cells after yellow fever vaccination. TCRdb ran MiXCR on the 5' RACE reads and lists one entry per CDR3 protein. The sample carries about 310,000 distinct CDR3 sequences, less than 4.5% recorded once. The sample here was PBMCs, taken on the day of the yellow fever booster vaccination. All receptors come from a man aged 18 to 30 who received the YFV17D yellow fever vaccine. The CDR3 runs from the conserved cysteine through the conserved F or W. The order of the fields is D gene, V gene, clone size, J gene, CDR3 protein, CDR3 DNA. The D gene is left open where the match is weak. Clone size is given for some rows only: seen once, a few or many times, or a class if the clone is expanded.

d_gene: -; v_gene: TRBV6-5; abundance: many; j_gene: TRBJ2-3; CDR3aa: CASQALDTQYF; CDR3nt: TGTGCCAGCCAGGCTTTAGATACGCAGTATTTT
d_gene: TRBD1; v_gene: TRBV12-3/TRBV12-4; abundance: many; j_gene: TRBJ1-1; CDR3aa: CASIASGTGWNTEAFF; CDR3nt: TGTGCCAGCATCGCCAGCGGGACAGGGTGGAACACTGAAGCTTTCTTT
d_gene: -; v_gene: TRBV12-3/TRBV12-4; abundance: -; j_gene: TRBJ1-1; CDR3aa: CASSLVLSNTEAFF; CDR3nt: TGTGCCAGCAGTTTGGTACTTTCGAACACTGAAGCTTTCTTT
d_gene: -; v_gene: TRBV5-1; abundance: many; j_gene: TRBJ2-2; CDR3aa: CASSLGMKTGELFF; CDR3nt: TGCGCCAGCAGCTTGGGGATGAAGACCGGGGAGCTGTTTTTT
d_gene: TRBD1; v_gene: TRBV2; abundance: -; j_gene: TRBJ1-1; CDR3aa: CASTTGTGYMEAFF; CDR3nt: TGTGCCAGCACAACCGGGACAGGGTATATGGAAGCTTTCTTT
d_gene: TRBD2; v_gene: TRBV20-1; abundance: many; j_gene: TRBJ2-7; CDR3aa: CSARGGGAGYEQYF; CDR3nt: TGCAGTGCTAGAGGCGGGGGGGCCGGTTACGAGCAGTACTTC
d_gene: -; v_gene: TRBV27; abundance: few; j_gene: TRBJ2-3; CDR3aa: CASSLRGRASDTQYF; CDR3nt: TGTGCCAGCAGTTTAAGGGGAAGGGCCTCAGATACGCAGTATTTT
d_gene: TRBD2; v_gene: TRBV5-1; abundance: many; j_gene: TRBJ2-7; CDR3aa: CASSLGLAGINEQYF; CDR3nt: TGCGCCAGCAGCTTGGGGCTAGCGGGGATCAACGAGCAGTACTTC
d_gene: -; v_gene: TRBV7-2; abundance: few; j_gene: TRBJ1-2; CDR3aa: CASSFSGPYGYTF; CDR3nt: TGTGCCAGCAGCTTCTCAGGGCCCTATGGCTACACCTTC
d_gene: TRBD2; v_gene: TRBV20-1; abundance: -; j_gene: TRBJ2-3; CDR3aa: CSASVTSGGTTDTQYF; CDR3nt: TGCAGTGCTAGTGTAACTAGCGGGGGGACCACAGATACGCAGTATTTT
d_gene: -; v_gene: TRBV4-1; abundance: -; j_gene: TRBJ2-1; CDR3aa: CASSQDRTVPPFNEQFF; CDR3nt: TGCGCCAGCAGCCAAGATCGGACAGTCCCACCCTTCAATGAGCAGTTCTTC
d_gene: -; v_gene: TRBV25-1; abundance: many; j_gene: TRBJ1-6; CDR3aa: CASSEYNSPLHF; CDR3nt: TGTGCCAGCAGTGAATATAATTCACCCCTCCACTTT
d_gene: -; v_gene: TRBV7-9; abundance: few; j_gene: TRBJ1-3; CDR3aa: CASSPVGSTGNTIYF; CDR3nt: TGTGCCAGCAGCCCCGTAGGGTCCACTGGAAACACCATATATTTT
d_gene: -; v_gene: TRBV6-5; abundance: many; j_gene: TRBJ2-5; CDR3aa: CASSYSGEETQYF; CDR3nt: TGTGCCAGCAGTTACTCTGGGGAAGAGACCCAGTACTTC
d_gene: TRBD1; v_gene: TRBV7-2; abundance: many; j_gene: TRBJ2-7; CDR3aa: CASSSGTGWEQYF; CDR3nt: TGTGCCAGCAGCTCTGGGACAGGGTGGGAGCAGTACTTC
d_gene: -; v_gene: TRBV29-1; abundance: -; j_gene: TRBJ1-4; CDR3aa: CSVVQANEKLFF; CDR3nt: TGCAGCGTAGTACAGGCAAATGAAAAACTGTTTTTT
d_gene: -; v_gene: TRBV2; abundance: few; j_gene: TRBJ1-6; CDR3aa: CASSVMEGAVLNSPLHF; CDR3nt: TGTGCCAGCAGTGTGATGGAGGGTGCGGTACTTAATTCACCCCTCCACTTT
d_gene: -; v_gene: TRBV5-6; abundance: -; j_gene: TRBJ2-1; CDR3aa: CASSLGFGAGYNEQFF; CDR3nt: TGTGCCAGCAGCCTGGGCTTTGGGGCTGGCTACAATGAGCAGTTCTTC
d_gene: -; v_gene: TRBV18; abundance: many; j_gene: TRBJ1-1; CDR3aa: CASSPTSTEAFF; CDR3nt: TGTGCCAGCTCACCAACAAGCACTGAAGCTTTCTTT
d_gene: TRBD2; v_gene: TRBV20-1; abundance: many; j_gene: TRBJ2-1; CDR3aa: CSAPGGTRLSNEQFF; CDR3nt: TGCAGTGCACCCGGCGGGACTAGATTGTCGAATGAGCAGTTCTTC
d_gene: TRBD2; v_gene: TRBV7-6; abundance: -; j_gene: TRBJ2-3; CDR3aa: CASSESGETSTDTQYF; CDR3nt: TGTGCCAGCAGCGAGAGCGGGGAAACTAGCACAGATACGCAGTATTTT
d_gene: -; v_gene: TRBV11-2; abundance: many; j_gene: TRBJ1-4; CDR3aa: CASSLSGVGLVF; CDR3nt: TGTGCCAGCAGCTTATCGGGGGTGGGTCTGGTTTTC
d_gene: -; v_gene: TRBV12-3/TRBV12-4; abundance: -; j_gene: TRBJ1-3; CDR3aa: CASTPRGSGNTIYF; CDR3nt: TGTGCCAGCACCCCCCGGGGCTCTGGAAACACCATATATTTT
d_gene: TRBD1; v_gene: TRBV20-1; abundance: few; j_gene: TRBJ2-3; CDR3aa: CSATGTGGGSGTDTQYF; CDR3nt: TGCAGTGCTACCGGGACAGGGGGCGGGAGTGGGACAGATACGCAGTATTTT
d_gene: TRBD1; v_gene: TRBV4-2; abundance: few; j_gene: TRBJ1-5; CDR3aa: CASSQGLRDRGNQPQHF; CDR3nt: TGTGCCAGCAGCCAAGGGCTTCGGGACAGGGGCAATCAGCCCCAGCATTTT
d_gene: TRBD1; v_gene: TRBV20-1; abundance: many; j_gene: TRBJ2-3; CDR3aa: CSARLGGDRGTDTQYF; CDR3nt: TGCAGTGCTAGGCTTGGTGGGGACAGGGGCACAGATACGCAGTATTTT
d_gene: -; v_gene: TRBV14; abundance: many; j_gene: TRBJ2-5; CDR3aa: CASSQWGEETQYF; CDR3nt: TGTGCCAGCAGCCAATGGGGAGAAGAGACCCAGTACTTC
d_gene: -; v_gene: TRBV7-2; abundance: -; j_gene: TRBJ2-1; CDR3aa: CASRLSNEQFF; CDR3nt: TGTGCCAGCAGACTCTCCAATGAGCAGTTCTTC
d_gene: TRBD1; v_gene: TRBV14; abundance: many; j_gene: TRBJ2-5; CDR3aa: CASSPGTGGLKTQYF; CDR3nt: TGTGCCAGCAGCCCCGGGACAGGGGGCTTGAAGACCCAGTACTTC
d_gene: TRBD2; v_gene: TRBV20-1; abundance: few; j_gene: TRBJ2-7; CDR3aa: CSARRDLVAGGGYEQYF; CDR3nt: TGCAGTGCTAGACGCGACCTCGTTGCGGGGGGTGGGTACGAGCAGTACTTC
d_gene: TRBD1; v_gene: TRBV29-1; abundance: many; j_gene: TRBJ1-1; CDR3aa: CSVGQGGTEAFF; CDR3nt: TGCAGCGTTGGACAGGGCGGAACTGAAGCTTTCTTT
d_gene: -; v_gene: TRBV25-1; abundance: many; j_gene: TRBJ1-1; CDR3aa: CASSESKDANTEAFF; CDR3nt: TGTGCCAGCAGTGAGTCTAAGGACGCGAACACTGAAGCTTTCTTT
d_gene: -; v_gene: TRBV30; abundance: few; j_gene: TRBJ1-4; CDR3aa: CAWSVLGPLTGKLFF; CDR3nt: TGTGCCTGGAGTGTACTCGGGCCGTTAACGGGAAAACTGTTTTTT
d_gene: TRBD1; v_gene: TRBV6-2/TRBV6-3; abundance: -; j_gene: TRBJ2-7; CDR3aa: CASSYGGTGFHEQYF; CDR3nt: TGTGCCAGCAGTTACGGCGGGACAGGGTTCCACGAGCAGTACTTC
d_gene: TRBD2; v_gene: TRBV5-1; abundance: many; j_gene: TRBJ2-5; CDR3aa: CASFRGTSRETQYF; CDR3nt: TGCGCCAGCTTCCGAGGGACTAGCAGGGAGACCCAGTACTTC
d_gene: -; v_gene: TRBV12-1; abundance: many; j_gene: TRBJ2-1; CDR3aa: CASSSPTLRPASEGGNEQFF; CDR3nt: TGTGCCAGCAGCTCCCCGACTCTCCGGCCCGCTAGCGAGGGAGGGAATGAGCAGTTCTTC
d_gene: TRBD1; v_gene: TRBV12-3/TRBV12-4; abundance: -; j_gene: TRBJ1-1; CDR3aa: CASSPQGSNTEAFF; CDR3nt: TGTGCCAGCAGCCCACAGGGGTCGAACACTGAAGCTTTCTTT
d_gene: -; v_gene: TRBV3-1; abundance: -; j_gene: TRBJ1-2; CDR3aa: CASNDGGGYTF; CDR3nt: TGTGCCAGCAATGATGGAGGAGGCTACACCTTC
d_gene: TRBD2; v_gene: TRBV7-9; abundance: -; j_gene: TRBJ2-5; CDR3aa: CATEERGGVETQYF; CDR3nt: TGTGCCACCGAGGAGCGGGGGGGCGTAGAGACCCAGTACTTC
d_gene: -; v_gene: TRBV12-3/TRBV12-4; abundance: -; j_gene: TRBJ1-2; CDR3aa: CASSQARTGYTF; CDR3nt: TGTGCCAGCAGCCAAGCTCGTACTGGCTACACCTTC
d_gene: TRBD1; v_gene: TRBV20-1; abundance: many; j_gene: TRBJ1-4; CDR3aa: CSAGDPGQGGIREKLFF; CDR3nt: TGCAGTGCTGGGGATCCGGGACAGGGAGGAATAAGGGAAAAACTGTTTTTT
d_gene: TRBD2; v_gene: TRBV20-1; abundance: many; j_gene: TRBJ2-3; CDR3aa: CSAQSGGYTDTQYF; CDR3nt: TGCAGTGCCCAGAGCGGGGGCTACACAGATACGCAGTATTTT
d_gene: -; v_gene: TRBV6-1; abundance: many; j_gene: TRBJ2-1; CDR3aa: CASSERYIREDEQFF; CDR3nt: TGTGCCAGCAGTGAACGTTATATACGGGAAGACGAGCAGTTCTTC
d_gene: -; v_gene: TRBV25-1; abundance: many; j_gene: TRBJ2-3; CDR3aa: CASSTSGGTSDTQYF; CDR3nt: TGTGCCAGCAGTACCTCGGGCGGTACCTCAGATACGCAGTATTTT
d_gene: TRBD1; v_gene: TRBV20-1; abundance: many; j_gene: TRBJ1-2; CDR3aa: CSYPGQGVGGYTF; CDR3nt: TGCAGTTACCCGGGACAGGGGGTAGGGGGCTACACCTTC
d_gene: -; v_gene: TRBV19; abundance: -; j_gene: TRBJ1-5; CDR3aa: CASSISDSNQPQHF; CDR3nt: TGTGCCAGTAGTATTTCGGATAGCAATCAGCCCCAGCATTTT
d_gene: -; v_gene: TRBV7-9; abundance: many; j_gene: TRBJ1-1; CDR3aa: CASSLVWGAGTEAFF; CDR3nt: TGTGCCAGCAGCTTAGTGTGGGGCGCGGGGACTGAAGCTTTCTTT
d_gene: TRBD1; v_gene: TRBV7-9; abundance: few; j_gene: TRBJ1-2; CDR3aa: CASSPHGTDWLSGGYTF; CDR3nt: TGTGCCAGCAGCCCCCACGGGACAGATTGGCTGTCTGGTGGCTACACCTTC
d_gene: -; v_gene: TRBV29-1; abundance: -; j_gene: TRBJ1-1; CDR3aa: CSVGGGFSGKVNTEAFF; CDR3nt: TGCAGCGTTGGGGGTGGGTTCTCAGGGAAGGTGAACACTGAAGCTTTCTTT
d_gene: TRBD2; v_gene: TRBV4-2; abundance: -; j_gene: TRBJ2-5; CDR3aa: CASSRGLTGTSGGETQYF; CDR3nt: TGTGCCAGCAGCCGGGGTCTCACCGGGACTAGCGGGGGAGAGACCCAGTACTTC
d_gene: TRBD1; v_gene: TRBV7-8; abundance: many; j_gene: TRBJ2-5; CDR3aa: CASSLELDRGRQETQYF; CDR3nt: TGTGCCAGCAGCTTGGAGTTGGACAGGGGGCGGCAAGAGACCCAGTACTTC
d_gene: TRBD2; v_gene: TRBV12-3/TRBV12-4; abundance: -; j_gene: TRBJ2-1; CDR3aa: CASRRGSAGESSYNEQFF; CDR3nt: TGTGCCAGCAGGAGGGGATCAGCGGGGGAAAGCTCCTACAATGAGCAGTTCTTC
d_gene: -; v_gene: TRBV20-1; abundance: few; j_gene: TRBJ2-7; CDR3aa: CSAQAGTAGAHEQYF; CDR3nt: TGCAGTGCCCAAGCCGGGACGGCTGGTGCCCACGAGCAGTACTTC
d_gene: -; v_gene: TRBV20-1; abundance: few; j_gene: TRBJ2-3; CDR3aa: CSARVRRSPRDTQYF; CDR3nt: TGCAGTGCTAGAGTTCGGAGGTCCCCTCGGGATACGCAGTATTTT
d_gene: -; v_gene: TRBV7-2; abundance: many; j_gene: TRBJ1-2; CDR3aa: CASSLVGGASSNYGYTF; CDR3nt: TGTGCCAGCAGCTTGGTGGGGGGGGCATCGTCTAACTATGGCTACACCTTC
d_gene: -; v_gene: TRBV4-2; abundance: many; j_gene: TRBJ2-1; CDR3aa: CASSQVGGLFGSYNEQFF; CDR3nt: TGTGCCAGCAGCCAAGTGGGGGGTTTATTCGGCTCCTACAATGAGCAGTTCTTC
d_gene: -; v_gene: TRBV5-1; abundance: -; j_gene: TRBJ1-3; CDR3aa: CASSHVDGSSGNTIYF; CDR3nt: TGCGCCAGCAGCCATGTGGACGGGAGCTCTGGAAACACCATATATTTT
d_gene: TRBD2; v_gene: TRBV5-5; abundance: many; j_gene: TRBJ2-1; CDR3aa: CASSLLAGEFEQFF; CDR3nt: TGTGCCAGCAGCTTACTAGCGGGGGAATTCGAGCAGTTCTTC